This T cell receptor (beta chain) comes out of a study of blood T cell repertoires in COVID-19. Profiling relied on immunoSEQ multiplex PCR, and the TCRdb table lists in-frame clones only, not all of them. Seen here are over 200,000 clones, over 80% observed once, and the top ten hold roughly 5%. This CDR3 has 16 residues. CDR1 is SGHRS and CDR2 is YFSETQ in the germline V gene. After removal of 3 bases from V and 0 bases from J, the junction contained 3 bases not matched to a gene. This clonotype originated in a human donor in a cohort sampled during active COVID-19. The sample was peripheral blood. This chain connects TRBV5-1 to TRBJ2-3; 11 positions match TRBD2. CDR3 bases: TGCGCCAGCAGCTCCTTAGCGGGAGGGAGCACAGATACGCAGTATTTT. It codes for CASSSLAGGSTDTQYF.